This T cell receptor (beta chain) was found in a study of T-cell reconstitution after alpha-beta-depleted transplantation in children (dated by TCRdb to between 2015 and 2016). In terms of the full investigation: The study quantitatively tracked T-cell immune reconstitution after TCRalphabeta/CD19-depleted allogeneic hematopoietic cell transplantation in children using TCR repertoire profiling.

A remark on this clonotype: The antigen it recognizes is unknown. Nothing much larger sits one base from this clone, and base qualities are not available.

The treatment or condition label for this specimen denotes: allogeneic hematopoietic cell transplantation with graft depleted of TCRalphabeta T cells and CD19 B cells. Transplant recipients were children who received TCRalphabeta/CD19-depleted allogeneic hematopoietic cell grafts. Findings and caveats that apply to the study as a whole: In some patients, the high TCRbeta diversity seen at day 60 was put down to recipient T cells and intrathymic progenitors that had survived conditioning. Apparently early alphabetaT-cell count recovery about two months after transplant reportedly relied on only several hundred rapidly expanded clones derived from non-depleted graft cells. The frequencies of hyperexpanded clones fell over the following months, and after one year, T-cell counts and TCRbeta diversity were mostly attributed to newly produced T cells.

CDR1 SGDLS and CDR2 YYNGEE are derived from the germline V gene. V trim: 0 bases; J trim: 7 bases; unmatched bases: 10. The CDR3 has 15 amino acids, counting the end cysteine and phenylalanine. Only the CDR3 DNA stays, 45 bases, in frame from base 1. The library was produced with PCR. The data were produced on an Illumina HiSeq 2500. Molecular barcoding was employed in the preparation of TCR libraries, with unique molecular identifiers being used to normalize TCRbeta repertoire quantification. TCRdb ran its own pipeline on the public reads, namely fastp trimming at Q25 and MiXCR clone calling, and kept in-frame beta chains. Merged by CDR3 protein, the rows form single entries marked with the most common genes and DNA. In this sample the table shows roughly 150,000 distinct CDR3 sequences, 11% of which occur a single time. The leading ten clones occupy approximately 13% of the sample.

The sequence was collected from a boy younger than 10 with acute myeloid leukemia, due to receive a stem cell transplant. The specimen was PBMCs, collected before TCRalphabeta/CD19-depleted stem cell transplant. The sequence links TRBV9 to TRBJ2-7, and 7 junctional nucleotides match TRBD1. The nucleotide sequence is TGTGCCAGCAGCGTAGAGGGGGCGCACCATGAGGAGCAGTACTTC. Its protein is CASSVEGAHHEEQYF. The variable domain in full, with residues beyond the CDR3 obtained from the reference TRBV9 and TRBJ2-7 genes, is DSGVTQTPKHLITATGQRVTLRCSPRSGDLSVYWYQQSLDQGLQFLIQYYNGEERAKGNILERFSAQQFPDLHSELNLSSLELGDSALYFCASSVEGAHHEEQYFGPGTRLTVT.